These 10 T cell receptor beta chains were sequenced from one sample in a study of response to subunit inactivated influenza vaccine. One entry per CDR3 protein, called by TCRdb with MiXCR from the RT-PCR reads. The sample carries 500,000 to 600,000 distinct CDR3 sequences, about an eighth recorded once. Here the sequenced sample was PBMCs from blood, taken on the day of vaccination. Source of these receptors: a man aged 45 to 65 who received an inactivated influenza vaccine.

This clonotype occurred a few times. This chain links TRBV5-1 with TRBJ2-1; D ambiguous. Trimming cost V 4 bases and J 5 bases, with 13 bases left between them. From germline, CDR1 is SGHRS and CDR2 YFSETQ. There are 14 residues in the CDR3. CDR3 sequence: CASSLMIIDNEQFF. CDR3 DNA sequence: TGCGCCAGCAGCCTAATGATTATTGACAATGAGCAGTTCTTC.

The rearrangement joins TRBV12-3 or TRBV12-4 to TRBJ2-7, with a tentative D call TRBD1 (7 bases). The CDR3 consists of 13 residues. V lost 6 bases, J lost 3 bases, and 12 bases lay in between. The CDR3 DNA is TGTGCCAGCAGGGCGCGGGACAGCTACGAGCAGTACTTC. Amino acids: CASRARDSYEQYF.

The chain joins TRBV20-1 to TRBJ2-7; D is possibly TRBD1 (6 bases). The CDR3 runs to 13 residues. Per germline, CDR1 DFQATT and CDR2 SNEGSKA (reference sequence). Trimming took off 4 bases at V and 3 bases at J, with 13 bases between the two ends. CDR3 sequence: CSANQGTGYEQYF. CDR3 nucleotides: TGCAGTGCTAACCAGGGGACCGGCTACGAGCAGTACTTC.

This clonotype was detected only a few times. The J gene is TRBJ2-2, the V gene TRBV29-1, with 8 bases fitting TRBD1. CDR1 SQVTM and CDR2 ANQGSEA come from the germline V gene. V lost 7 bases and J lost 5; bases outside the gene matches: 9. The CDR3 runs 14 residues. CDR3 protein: CSALTTGVTGELFF. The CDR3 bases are TGCAGCGCCCTAACGACAGGGGTTACCGGGGAGCTGTTTTTT.

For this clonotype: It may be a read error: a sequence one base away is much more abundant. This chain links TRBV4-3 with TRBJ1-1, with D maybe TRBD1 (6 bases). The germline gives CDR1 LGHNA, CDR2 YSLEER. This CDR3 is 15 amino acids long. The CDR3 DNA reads TGCACCAGCAGATTAAGTCGGGAGCCCGACAGGGAAGCTTTCTTT. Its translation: CTSRLSREPDREAFF.

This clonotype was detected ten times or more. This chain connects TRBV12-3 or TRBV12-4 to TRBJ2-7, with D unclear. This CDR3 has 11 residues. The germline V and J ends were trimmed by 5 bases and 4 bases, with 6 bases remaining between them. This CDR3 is CASSPRYEQYF. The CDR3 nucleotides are TGTGCCAGCAGTCCTCGGTACGAGCAGTACTTC.

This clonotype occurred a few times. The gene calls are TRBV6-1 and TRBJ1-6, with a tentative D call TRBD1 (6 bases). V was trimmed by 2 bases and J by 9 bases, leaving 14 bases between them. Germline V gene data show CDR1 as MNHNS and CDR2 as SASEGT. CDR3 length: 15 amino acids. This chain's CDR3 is CASSETIQGRSPLHF. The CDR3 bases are TGTGCCAGCAGTGAAACGATACAGGGTCGTTCACCCCTCCACTTT.

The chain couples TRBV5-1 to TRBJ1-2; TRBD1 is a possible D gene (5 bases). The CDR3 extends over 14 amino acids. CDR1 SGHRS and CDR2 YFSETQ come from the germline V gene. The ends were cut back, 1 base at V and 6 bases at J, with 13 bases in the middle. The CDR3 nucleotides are TGCGCCAGCAGCTTGAAGTGGGGGATAGATGGCTACACCTTC. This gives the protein CASSLKWGIDGYTF.

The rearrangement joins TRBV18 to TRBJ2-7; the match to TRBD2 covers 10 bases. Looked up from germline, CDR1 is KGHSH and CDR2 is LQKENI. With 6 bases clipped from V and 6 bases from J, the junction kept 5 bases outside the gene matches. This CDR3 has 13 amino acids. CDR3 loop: CASSSSGSAEQYF. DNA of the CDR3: TGTGCCAGCTCGTCTAGCGGGAGTGCCGAGCAGTACTTC.

The CDR3 loop reads CASSQELAEGGTQYF. The CDR3 bases are TGTGCCAGCAGCCAAGAACTAGCGGAGGGTGGGACCCAGTACTTC. J is TRBJ2-5 and V is TRBV4-2, with 8 bases that match TRBD2. Germline V lookup: CDR1 LGHNA, CDR2 YNFKEQ. With V trimmed by 0 bases and J by 7 bases, 7 bases remained unmatched. This CDR3 is built from 15 residues.